The 11 T cell receptor beta chains below all came from one sample that was sequenced in a study of tumor and adjacent non-tumor tissue in lung cancer. RNA was extracted from bulk tissue without any cell sorting. The library came from three nested PCR rounds adapted from ARM-PCR protocols. TCRdb ran MiXCR on the multiplex PCR reads and lists one entry per CDR3 protein. The repertoire holds 100,000 to 120,000 distinct CDR3 sequences, with over 75% as singletons. Sequencing was performed on lung tumor tissue. The source is a man between 65 and 85 years old with non-small cell lung cancer.

A word on this clonotype: The germline gene is not matched at one end of the junction; a read error may be the cause. V usage is TRBV6-6 and J usage is TRBJ2-7, with 7 bases that match TRBD1. From germline, CDR1 is MNHNY and CDR2 SVGAGI (reference sequence). This CDR3 region has 15 residues. CDR3 in amino acids: CAIKRTGTVSYEQNF. In nucleotides, the CDR3 is TGTGCCATCAAAAGAACCGGGACAGTATCCTACGAGCAGAACTTC.

On this clonotype itself: No conserved phenylalanine or tryptophan is present at the end of the CDR3, so a read error is the likely explanation. CDR3: CSVKEGTNKKLFI. The CDR3 coding sequence is TGCAGCGTTAAAGAAGGGACTAATAAAAAACTGTTTATT. The V and J genes are TRBV29-1 and TRBJ1-4; maybe TRBD1 (5 bases). In germline, CDR1 is SQVTM, CDR2 ANQGSEA. The length of the CDR3 is 13 residues.

A remark on this clonotype: Since a much larger clone is just one base distant, this may be a read error. The chain carries TRBV20-1 and TRBJ1-1; no clear D gene. Per germline, CDR1 DFQATT and CDR2 SNEGSKA (reference sequence). The CDR3 loop spans 15 amino acids. Here the CDR3 reads CSARDKQTTNTETFF. The DNA for the CDR3 is TGCAGTGCTAGAGATAAACAGACTACGAACACTGAAACTTTCTTT.

As to this clonotype: One junction end disagrees with the germline gene, perhaps due to a read error. The rearrangement uses TRBV6-5 and TRBJ2-7, with 7 bases matching TRBD2. CDR3 length equals 15 residues. Germline values: CDR1 MNHEY, CDR2 SVGAGI. The CDR3 nucleotides read TGTGCCGTCGGAAGGAGACTAGCATGCTCTTATGAGCGGTACTTC. The encoded protein is CAVGRRLACSYERYF.

With regard to this clonotype: At one boundary the junction diverges from the germline segment, which might be a read error. The chain has TRBV6-1 and TRBJ1-1; D is unresolved. The CDR3 extends over 15 amino acids. CDR1 is MNHNS and CDR2 is SASEGT in the germline V gene. The CDR3 sequence is CTSSERRNLHTEAFF. The CDR3 region has the DNA TGTACCAGCAGTGAACGAAGGAACTTGCACACTGAAGCATTCTTT.

This chain connects TRBV12-3 or TRBV12-4 to TRBJ2-5, with 10 bases aligning to TRBD2. The V gene end was trimmed by 6 bases and the J gene end by 9 bases; junction bases not matched to a gene: 28. The CDR3 is 20 residues long. The CDR3 reads CASRRGDHPTSGLPQESQYF. The CDR3, as DNA: TGTGCCAGCAGAAGAGGCGACCACCCGACTAGCGGGCTTCCCCAGGAGTCCCAGTACTTC.

There are many counts of this clonotype. The gene calls are TRBV9 and TRBJ1-4; D remains unclear. V was clipped by 4 bases and J by 8 bases, with 15 bases between them. Looked up from germline, CDR1 is SGDLS and CDR2 is YYNGEE. The CDR3 extends over 14 amino acids. This CDR3 is CASSRAPPREKLFF. CDR3 sequence (DNA): TGTGCCAGCAGCCGGGCCCCACCGAGGGAAAAACTGTTTTTT.

For this clonotype: At one boundary the junction diverges from the germline segment, which might be a read error. This chain connects TRBV4-3 to TRBJ2-1; 12 bases line up with TRBD2. Germline V gene sequence: CDR1 LGHNA, CDR2 YSLEER. The CDR3 sequence is 16 residues long. The DNA of the CDR3 is TGCGCCAGCAGTCAGGATACTAGCGGGAGGTATAATAAGCAGTTCTTT. Residues: CASSQDTSGRYNKQFF.

The chain is built from TRBV20-1 and TRBJ2-5; D possibly matches TRBD1 or TRBD2 (6 bases each). Germline V gene data show CDR1 as DFQATT and CDR2 as SNEGSKA (reference sequence). The CDR3 consists of 14 residues. V was trimmed by 6 bases and J by 5 bases, leaving 19 bases between them. The DNA of the CDR3 is TGCAGTGCCCCTGGTGTTGGGGGGCACGAGACCCAGTACTTC. This sequence encodes CSAPGVGGHETQYF.

Comment on this clonotype: This clone may be a read error of a much larger clone one base away. This sequence joins TRBV20-1 and TRBJ1-5; D is perhaps TRBD1 (5 bases). The germline gives CDR1 DFQATT, CDR2 SNEGSKA (reference sequence). The CDR3 spans 17 residues. The DNA of the CDR3 is TGCAGTGCTAGAGATCTAGTTAGGGGTTATAGCAATCAGCTCCAGCATTTT. Protein sequence: CSARDLVRGYSNQLQHF.

The CDR3 DNA is TGTGCCAGTAGCATATGTGGGACAAGTAATGAAAAACTGTTTTTT. Its translation: CASSICGTSNEKLFF. This sequence joins TRBV11-2 and TRBJ1-4, with a tentative D call TRBD1 (6 bases). The CDR3 has 15 amino acids. Germline CDR1 reads SGHAT; CDR2 reads FQNNGV. V dropped 9 bases and J dropped 4 bases, with 18 bases sitting between them. Drawing the rest from reference TRBV11-2 and TRBJ1-4, the complete variable domain is EAGVAQSPRYKIIEKRQSVAFWCNPISGHATLYWYQQILGQGPKLLIQFQNNGVVDDSQLPKDRFSAERLKGVDSTLKIQPAKLEDSAVYLCASSICGTSNEKLFFGSGTQLSVL.